This T cell receptor beta chain is from a study of spatial heterogeneity in lung cancer. For the study at large: Beta-chain sequences were consistently detected more often than alpha-chain sequences. Findings of the study overall: There were more appearances of ubiquitous expanded tumor TCRs in blood at resection than at follow-up.

This sample's time point: sample taken at primary tumor resection. Trimming shortened V by 7 bases and J by 4 bases, and 10 bases separated the two germline ends. Germline V gene sequence: CDR1 SQVTM, CDR2 ANQGSEA. The CDR3 sequence is 11 residues long. This clonotype has at least ten counts. Its antigen is not identified. Each TCR cDNA molecule bore a unique molecular identifier. Using its own MiXCR run on the 5' RACE reads, TCRdb lists one record per CDR3 protein. The sample comprises about 23,000 distinct CDR3 sequences, around 4.5% of which are singletons, and about 5% rests with the top ten. The gene calls are TRBV29-1 and TRBJ1-2; D possibly corresponds to TRBD1 (6 bases). Source: PBMCs, taken at surgery. This receptor was identified in a male donor with early-stage non-small cell lung cancer. The CDR3 here is CSGGGLYGYTF. Written as DNA, the CDR3 is TGCAGCGGGGGGGGGCTCTATGGCTACACCTTC.